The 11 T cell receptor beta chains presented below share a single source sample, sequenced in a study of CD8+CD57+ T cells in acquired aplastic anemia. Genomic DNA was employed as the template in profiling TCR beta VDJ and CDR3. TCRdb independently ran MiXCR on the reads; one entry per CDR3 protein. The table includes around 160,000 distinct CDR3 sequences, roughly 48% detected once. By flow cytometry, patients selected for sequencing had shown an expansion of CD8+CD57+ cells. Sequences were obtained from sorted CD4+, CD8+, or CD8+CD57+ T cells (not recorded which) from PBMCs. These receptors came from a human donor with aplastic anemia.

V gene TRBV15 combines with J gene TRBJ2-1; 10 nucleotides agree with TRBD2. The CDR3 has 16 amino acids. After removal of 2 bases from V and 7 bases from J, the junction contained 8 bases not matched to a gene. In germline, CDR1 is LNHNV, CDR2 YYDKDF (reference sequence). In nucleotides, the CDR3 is TGTGCCACCAGCAGACCTAGCGGGGGCAAACCTAATGAGCAGTTCTTC. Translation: CATSRPSGGKPNEQFF.

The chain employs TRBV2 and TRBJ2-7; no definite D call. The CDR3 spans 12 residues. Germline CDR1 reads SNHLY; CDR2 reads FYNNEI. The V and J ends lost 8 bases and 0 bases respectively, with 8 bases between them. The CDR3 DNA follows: TGTGCCAGCGGATCAAGCTCCTACGAGCAGTACTTC. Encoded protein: CASGSSSYEQYF.

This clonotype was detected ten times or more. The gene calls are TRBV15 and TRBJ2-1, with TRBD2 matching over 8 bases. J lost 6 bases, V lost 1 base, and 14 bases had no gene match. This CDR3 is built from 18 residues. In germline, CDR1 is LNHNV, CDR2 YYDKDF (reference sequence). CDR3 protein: CATSRVGIGGTRVNEQFF. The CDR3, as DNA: TGTGCCACCAGCAGAGTGGGTATTGGAGGGACTAGGGTCAATGAGCAGTTCTTC.

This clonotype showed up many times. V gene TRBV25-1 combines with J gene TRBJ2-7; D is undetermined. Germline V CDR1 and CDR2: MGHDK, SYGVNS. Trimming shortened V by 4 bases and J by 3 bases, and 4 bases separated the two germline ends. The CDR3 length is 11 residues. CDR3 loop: CASSAVYEQYF. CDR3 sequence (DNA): TGTGCCAGCAGTGCGGTCTACGAGCAGTACTTC.

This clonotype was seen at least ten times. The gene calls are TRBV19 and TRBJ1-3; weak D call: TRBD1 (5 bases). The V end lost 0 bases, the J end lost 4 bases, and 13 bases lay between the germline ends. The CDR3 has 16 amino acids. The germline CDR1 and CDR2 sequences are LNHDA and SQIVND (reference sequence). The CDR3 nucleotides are TGTGCCAGTAGTATAGATTTAGGAGGGACCGGAAACACCATATATTTT. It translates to CASSIDLGGTGNTIYF.

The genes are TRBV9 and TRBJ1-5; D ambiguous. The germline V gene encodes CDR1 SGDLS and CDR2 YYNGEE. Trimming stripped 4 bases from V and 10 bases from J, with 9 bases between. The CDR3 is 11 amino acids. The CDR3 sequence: CASSRTRPQHF. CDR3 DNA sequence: TGTGCCAGCAGCCGTACAAGACCCCAGCATTTT.

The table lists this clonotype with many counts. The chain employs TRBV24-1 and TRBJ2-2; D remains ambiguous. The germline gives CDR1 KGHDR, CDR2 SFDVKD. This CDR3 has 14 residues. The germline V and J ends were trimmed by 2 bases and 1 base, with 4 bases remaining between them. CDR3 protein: CATSDSRNTGELFF. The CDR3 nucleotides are TGTGCCACCAGTGATTCTAGGAACACCGGGGAGCTGTTTTTT.

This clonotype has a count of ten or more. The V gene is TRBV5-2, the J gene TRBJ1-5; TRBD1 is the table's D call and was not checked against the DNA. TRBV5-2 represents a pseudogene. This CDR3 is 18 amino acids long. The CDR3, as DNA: TGTGCCAGCAACCTTATACTTATGACAGACGTGATCGCTCAGCCCCAGCATTTT. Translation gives CASNLILMTDVIAQPQHF.

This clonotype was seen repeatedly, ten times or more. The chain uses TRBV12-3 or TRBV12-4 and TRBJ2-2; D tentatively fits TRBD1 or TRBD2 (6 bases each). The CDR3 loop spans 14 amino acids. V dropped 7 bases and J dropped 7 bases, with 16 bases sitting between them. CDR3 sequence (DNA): TGTGCCAGCAATGAACGGGGGCTTGGCGGGGAGCTGTTTTTT. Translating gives CASNERGLGGELFF.

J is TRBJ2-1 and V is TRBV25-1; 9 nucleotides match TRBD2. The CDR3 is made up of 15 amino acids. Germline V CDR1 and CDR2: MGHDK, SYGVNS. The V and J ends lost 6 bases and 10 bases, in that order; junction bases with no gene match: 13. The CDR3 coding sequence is TGTGCCAGCAGCTTTACAGGGGTCGCGGGAGGGGAGCAGTTCTTC. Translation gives CASSFTGVAGGEQFF.

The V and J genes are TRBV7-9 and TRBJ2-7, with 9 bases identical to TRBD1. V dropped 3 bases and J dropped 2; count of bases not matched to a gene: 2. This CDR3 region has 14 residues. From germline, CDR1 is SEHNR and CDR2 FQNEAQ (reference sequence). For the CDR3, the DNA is TGTGCCAGCAGCTTTTGGACAGGGGCCTACGAGCAGTACTTC. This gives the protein CASSFWTGAYEQYF.